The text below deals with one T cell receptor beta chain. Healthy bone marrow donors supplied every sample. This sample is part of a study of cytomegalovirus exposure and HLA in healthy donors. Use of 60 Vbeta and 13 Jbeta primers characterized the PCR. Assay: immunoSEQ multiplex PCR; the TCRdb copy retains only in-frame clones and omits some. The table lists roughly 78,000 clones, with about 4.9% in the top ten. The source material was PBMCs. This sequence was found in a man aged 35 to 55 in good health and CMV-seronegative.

In nucleotides, the CDR3 is TGTGCCAGCAGTTCAAGGCCGACGGGGGGGGCCAACGTCCTGACTTTC. Its translation is CASSSRPTGGANVLTF. V usage is TRBV6-5 and J usage is TRBJ2-6; tentative D call: TRBD2 (5 bases). The CDR3 loop spans 16 amino acids. Germline CDR1 MNHEY, CDR2 SVGAGI. Deletions cut 4 bases from V and 4 bases from J, with 14 bases between.